Shown below are 32 T cell receptor beta chains from a single sample sequenced in a study of blood T cells in healthy people across ages. The second PCR ran roughly 6 to 11 cycles with a sample-barcoded 5' primer and J-beta primers. TCRdb processed the 5' RACE reads anew with MiXCR; each CDR3 protein has one entry. The sample includes more than 1.4 million distinct CDR3 sequences, 42% of them seen just once. The sample comprised blood. The receptor source for this set is a woman between 18 and 29 years old in good health.

This rearrangement joins TRBV28 to TRBJ1-5, with unresolved D. Germline CDR1 MDHEN, CDR2 SYDVKM. V lost 4 bases to trimming and J lost 5 bases, with 18 bases between them. This CDR3 spans 16 amino acids. The DNA for the CDR3 is TGTGCCAGCAGTTCTCCGCTCGGGGTTGGGTATCAGCCCCAGCATTTT. Its translation is CASSSPLGVGYQPQHF.

The chain joins TRBV3-1 to TRBJ2-4; 8 bases are shared with TRBD1. The CDR3 spans 18 residues. Germline trimming cut 3 bases from V and 9 bases from J; bases unmatched to any gene: 19. The germline V gene has CDR1 LGHDT and CDR2 YNNKEL (reference sequence). The CDR3 protein is CASSQRGPGQEGIGIQYF. The CDR3 DNA reads TGTGCCAGCAGCCAGCGAGGTCCGGGACAGGAGGGGATAGGCATTCAGTACTTC.

This sequence joins TRBV20-1 and TRBJ1-2, with D unclear. This CDR3 has 13 residues. CDR1 is DFQATT and CDR2 is SNEGSKA in the germline V gene (reference sequence). Trimming shortened V by 5 bases and J by 6 bases, and 16 bases separated the two germline ends. CDR3 nucleotide sequence: TGCAGTGCTGGCACTGAACCTTACAATGGCTACACCTTC. Protein: CSAGTEPYNGYTF.

The genes are TRBV6-2 or TRBV6-3 and TRBJ2-7; possible D gene TRBD2, 6 bases. CDR3 length: 16 amino acids. Germline V gene lookup returns CDR1 MNHEY and CDR2 SVGEGT. V was pared by 4 bases and J by 5 bases, with 21 bases between. The CDR3, as DNA: TGTGCCAGCAGTTTCCCGGGGAGGAGGGTCGGCGACGAGCAGTACTTC. As protein: CASSFPGRRVGDEQYF.

A few counts support this clonotype. The chain combines TRBV6-5 with TRBJ2-4, with D possibly matching TRBD1 (6 bases). Deletions cut 6 bases from V and 8 bases from J, with 20 bases between. This CDR3 region has 15 residues. Germline V gene sequence: CDR1 MNHEY, CDR2 SVGAGI. Written as DNA, the CDR3 is TGTGCCAGCAGCGAAACGGGACACTTGAAGGACATTCAGTACTTC. Amino acid sequence: CASSETGHLKDIQYF.

As regards this clonotype: Given a much more abundant clone one base away, this may be a read error. The chain joins TRBV29-1 to TRBJ2-5, with D perhaps matching TRBD1 or TRBD2 (5 bases each). The CDR3 spans 11 residues. Germline V gives CDR1 SQVTM, CDR2 ANQGSEA. The V end was cut by 7 bases, the J end by 11 bases, with 17 bases between. In DNA, the CDR3 is TGCAGCGGAGTCGGGGACCATGAGCAGTACTTC. Its protein product is CSGVGDHEQYF.

The chain couples TRBV7-2 to TRBJ2-1; possible D gene TRBD2, 6 bases. V was clipped by 3 bases and J by 10 bases, with 19 bases between them. There are 15 residues in the CDR3. Germline V gene sequence: CDR1 SGHTA, CDR2 FQGNSA. DNA for the CDR3: TGTGCCAGCAGCTTCGCCAGACTAGGGGCCTACGAGCAGTTCTTC. It yields the protein CASSFARLGAYEQFF.

The rearrangement uses TRBV29-1 and TRBJ2-3; 8 positions match TRBD1. With V trimmed by 7 bases and J by 5 bases, 8 bases remained unmatched. This CDR3 has 13 residues. Germline CDR1 reads SQVTM; CDR2 reads ANQGSEA. The CDR3 nucleotides are TGCAGCGGAGGACAGGGAGTAGGAGATACGCAGTATTTT. Translation gives CSGGQGVGDTQYF.

The chain is built from TRBV20-1 and TRBJ1-5, with a weak D call TRBD1 (5 bases). The germline V and J ends were trimmed by 3 bases and 2 bases, with 11 bases remaining between them. Germline values: CDR1 DFQATT, CDR2 SNEGSKA (reference sequence). This CDR3 spans 14 amino acids. The CDR3 region is CSARSRDGNQPQHF. CDR3 nucleotide sequence: TGCAGTGCTAGGTCCAGGGATGGCAATCAGCCCCAGCATTTT.

The rearrangement links TRBV2 to TRBJ2-5, with D tentatively TRBD1 or TRBD2 (5 bases each). In germline, CDR1 is SNHLY, CDR2 FYNNEI. The CDR3 is 15 residues long. The germline V and J ends were trimmed by 1 base and 5 bases, with 14 bases remaining between them. The CDR3 sequence: CASSEGSRGWETQYF. CDR3 DNA: TGTGCCAGCAGTGAAGGCTCTCGGGGCTGGGAGACCCAGTACTTC.

About this clonotype itself: Its ends do not fully match the called genes, so a read error is possible. This chain joins TRBV28 and TRBJ2-7, with unresolved D. The CDR3 sequence is 17 residues long. Looked up from germline, CDR1 is MDHEN and CDR2 is SYDVKM. Written as DNA, the CDR3 is TGTGCTAGCAGCTGTAAACCCGAGGAACGGGCCTCCTACGAGCAGTACTTC. It codes for CASSCKPEERASYEQYF.

This clonotype was counted only a few times. This chain links TRBV7-9 with TRBJ1-5; unclear D gene. The CDR3 covers 15 residues. Germline V gives CDR1 SEHNR, CDR2 FQNEAQ (reference sequence). V lost 8 bases and J lost 1, with 15 bases in between. The CDR3 nucleotides read TGTGCCAGCTACCTACATGGAGTCAGCAATCAGCCCCAGCATTTT. Translating gives CASYLHGVSNQPQHF.

This clonotype was detected a few times. An end of the junction differs from the germline gene, which may be a read error. This rearrangement joins TRBV4-1 to TRBJ2-1; 7 bases map to TRBD1. The CDR3 consists of 15 residues. CDR1 and CDR2 from the germline V gene are MGHRA and YSYEKL. CDR3 in amino acids: CASSQDRGTANEQFF. CDR3 nucleotide sequence: TGCGCCAGCAGCCAAGACCGTGGGACAGCTAATGAACAGTTCTTC.

This clonotype was recorded a few times. This chain joins TRBV12-3 or TRBV12-4 and TRBJ1-2, with 8 bases matching TRBD1. Trimming cost V 7 bases and J 5 bases; bases outside gene matches: 9. This CDR3 spans 14 amino acids. CDR3 protein: CASIQGGAVYGYTF. CDR3 DNA sequence: TGTGCCAGCATACAGGGGGGCGCAGTATATGGCTACACCTTC.

This clonotype has a handful of counts. The genes are TRBV4-2 and TRBJ2-4; D not resolved. V lost 3 bases and J lost 0, with 15 bases in between. Looked up from germline, CDR1 is LGHNA and CDR2 is YNFKEQ. There are 17 residues in the CDR3. The CDR3 region has the DNA TGTGCCAGCAGCCACTCCAACGAGGACCTAGCCAAAAACATTCAGTACTTC. It is translated as CASSHSNEDLAKNIQYF.

This clonotype has more than one count but fewer than ten. The J gene is TRBJ1-6, the V gene TRBV3-1; no clear D. The CDR3 is made up of 15 amino acids. V gave up 1 base and J gave up 9 bases, with 13 bases separating them. Germline CDR1 and CDR2: LGHDT and YNNKEL (reference sequence). CDR3 amino acids: CASSQASGVSSPLHF. The CDR3 coding sequence is TGTGCCAGCAGCCAAGCTTCGGGTGTGAGTTCACCCCTCCACTTT.

J is TRBJ1-2 and V is TRBV5-1; TRBD1 is a possible D gene (5 bases). The germline gives CDR1 SGHRS, CDR2 YFSETQ. CDR3 length: 13 residues. The ends were cut back, 4 bases at V and 8 bases at J, with 15 bases in the middle. CDR3 sequence: CASSPTGLQGYTF. For the CDR3, the DNA is TGCGCCAGCAGCCCAACAGGCTTACAGGGCTACACCTTC.

The chain carries TRBV7-9 and TRBJ2-3; D remains ambiguous. The V and J ends lost 7 bases and 0 bases respectively, with 14 bases between them. CDR3 length: 15 residues. Germline loops: CDR1 SEHNR, CDR2 FQNEAQ (reference sequence). The CDR3 region has the DNA TGTGCCAGCACCCTTCCCCTACACAGCACAGATACGCAGTATTTT. Residues: CASTLPLHSTDTQYF.

This clonotype was detected only once. The chain recombines TRBV7-3 with TRBJ2-2; possibly TRBD1 for D (6 bases). The germline V and J ends were trimmed by 2 bases and 0 bases, with 10 bases remaining between them. CDR1 is SGHTA and CDR2 is FQGTGA in the germline V gene. CDR3 size: 16 residues. In DNA form, the CDR3 reads TGTGCCAGCAGCTTATTCGGGACACCGAACACCGGGGAGCTGTTTTTT. Its translation: CASSLFGTPNTGELFF.

This clonotype has only a few counts. V is TRBV6-2 or TRBV6-3 and J is TRBJ2-7; weak D call: TRBD2 (6 bases). The CDR3 sequence is 14 residues long. CDR1 is MNHEY, CDR2 SVGEGT, per germline. Trimming took 6 bases from V and 2 from J, leaving 14 bases between them. The CDR3, as DNA: TGTGCCAGCAGGCCGGAGGGATGGACCTACGAGCAGTACTTC. Residues: CASRPEGWTYEQYF.

This clonotype has a single count. At one boundary the junction diverges from the germline segment, which might be a read error. The gene calls are TRBV27 and TRBJ1-6; D not certain. The germline V gene encodes CDR1 MNHEY and CDR2 SMNVEV (reference sequence). The CDR3 totals 13 residues. In nucleotides, the CDR3 is TGTGTCAGCAGTTTATCTACAGTCTCACCCCTCCACTTT. Amino acids: CVSSLSTVSPLHF.

The CDR3 here is CASSSFATGQNYGYTF. CDR3 sequence (DNA): TGTGCCAGCAGCTCTTTCGCGACGGGACAGAACTATGGCTACACCTTC. The V and J genes are TRBV27 and TRBJ1-2; 7 bases line up with TRBD1. V lost 6 bases to trimming and J lost 2 bases; unmatched junction nucleotides: 12. The CDR3 has 16 amino acids. The V gene's germline CDR1 is MNHEY and CDR2 SMNVEV (reference sequence).

The chain has TRBV6-6 and TRBJ2-7; 8 bases agree with TRBD2. With the DNA end fitting TRBJ2-5 better, the J assignment may be wrong. Germline CDR1 and CDR2: MNHNY and SVGAGI (reference sequence). The CDR3 covers 15 residues. CDR3 amino acids: CASSYMGLGEETQYF. The CDR3 DNA reads as TGTGCCAGCAGCTATATGGGACTAGGGGAGGAGACCCAGTACTTC.

This chain connects TRBV27 to TRBJ2-1; perhaps TRBD2 as D (5 bases). CDR1 and CDR2 (germline): MNHEY, SMNVEV (reference sequence). The CDR3 runs 15 residues. V was clipped by 3 bases and J by 2 bases, with 11 bases between them. This CDR3 reads CASSLRLAPYNEQFF. The CDR3 DNA follows: TGTGCCAGCAGTTTGCGCCTAGCCCCCTACAATGAGCAGTTCTTC.

The chain joins TRBV2 to TRBJ1-2; 7 nucleotides agree with TRBD1. The germline CDR1 and CDR2 sequences are SNHLY and FYNNEI. V lost 9 bases and J lost 5; bases outside the gene matches: 15. This CDR3 spans 15 amino acids. The CDR3 spells CARELKQGMGYGYTF. In nucleotides, the CDR3 is TGTGCCAGGGAATTAAAACAGGGGATGGGGTATGGCTACACCTTC.

This rearrangement joins TRBV4-1 to TRBJ2-5; 15 bases align to TRBD2. V shed 6 bases, J shed 7 bases, and the junction held 15 bases outside the gene matches. The germline gives CDR1 MGHRA, CDR2 YSYEKL. This CDR3 has 18 amino acids. The chain's CDR3 is CASSPTGLAGGKKWTQYF. In nucleotides, the CDR3 is TGCGCCAGCAGTCCCACGGGACTAGCGGGGGGCAAGAAGTGGACCCAGTACTTC.

This clonotype was seen more than once but under ten times. This rearrangement joins TRBV7-2 to TRBJ2-7; tentatively, D is TRBD2 (6 bases). Trimming pared 5 bases from V and 1 base from J, leaving 30 bases between. In germline, CDR1 is SGHTA, CDR2 FQGNSA. CDR3 length equals 20 residues. CDR3 in DNA: TGTGCCAGCAGCCCCGCGCCATCGGCGGGAAAAGTTCTAGTTTCCTACGAGCAGTACTTC. Its protein product is CASSPAPSAGKVLVSYEQYF. Looking up the rest from reference TRBV7-2 and TRBJ2-7 gives the full variable domain: GAGVSQSPSNKVTEKGKDVELRCDPISGHTALYWYRQSLGQGLEFLIYFQGNSAPDKSGLPSDRFSAERTGGSVSTLTIQRTQQEDSAVYLCASSPAPSAGKVLVSYEQYFGPGTRLTVT.

The V call is TRBV20-1, the J call TRBJ2-2; 14 bases agree with TRBD2. Germline V lookup: CDR1 DFQATT, CDR2 SNEGSKA (reference sequence). The CDR3 runs 17 residues. V shed 5 bases, J shed 7 bases, and the junction held 12 bases outside the gene matches. The CDR3 region is CSAPRRLAGGRDGELFF. In DNA form, the CDR3 reads TGCAGTGCTCCCCGCAGACTAGCGGGGGGGCGAGACGGGGAGCTGTTTTTT.

This clonotype was counted only a few times. The gene calls are TRBV10-3 and TRBJ2-3, with D perhaps matching TRBD1 or TRBD2 (6 bases each). V was shortened by 6 bases and J by 4 bases, with 8 bases between the two germline ends. This CDR3 comprises 12 residues. Germline CDR1 ENHRY, CDR2 SYGVKD. The CDR3 spells CAIREGADTQYF. CDR3 bases: TGTGCCATCAGGGAGGGGGCAGATACGCAGTATTTT.

This clonotype was seen a handful of times. The genes are TRBV20-1 and TRBJ2-3; TRBD2 agrees at 7 bases. Looked up from germline, CDR1 is DFQATT and CDR2 is SNEGSKA (reference sequence). This CDR3 spans 16 amino acids. The J segment lost 3 bases and the V segment lost 1 base, leaving 10 bases of the junction unmatched. The CDR3 region has the DNA TGCAGTGCTAGAGTCTTCCTAGCGGTTGGTACAGATACGCAGTATTTT. This encodes CSARVFLAVGTDTQYF.

This clonotype has a single count. The missing conserved phenylalanine or tryptophan at the end of this CDR3 makes a read error likely. V is TRBV13 and J is TRBJ1-1; 9 nucleotides align to TRBD1. V shed 4 bases and J 8 bases; nucleotides not matched to a gene: 5. CDR1 and CDR2 (germline): PRHDT, FYEKMQ (reference sequence). The CDR3 has 13 residues. The DNA for the CDR3 is TGTGCCAGCAGCTACGGACAGGGGACAGAAGCTTTCTCT. Translated, it gives CASSYGQGTEAFS.

J is TRBJ2-1 and V is TRBV12-3 or TRBV12-4; 13 nucleotides agree with TRBD2. J was trimmed by 5 bases and V by 3 bases; bases with no gene match: 4. The CDR3 is 16 amino acids. This CDR3 reads CASSFWGLAGNNEQFF. The CDR3 DNA is TGTGCCAGCAGTTTCTGGGGACTAGCGGGGAACAATGAGCAGTTCTTC.